This TCR beta chain is drawn from a study of T cells in Graves' hyperthyroidism and ophthalmopathy. Study results and caveats: Blood samples included most of the expanded thyroid clonotypes exceeding 0.001.

With respect to this clonotype: The target antigen is unknown.

On the basis of clinical symptoms, serum thyroxine and TRAb, thyroid ultrasound and orbital computed tomography, diagnoses were made. RNA transcripts yielded amplified TCR beta CDR3 regions. The HTBI primer set was used in a first-round RT-PCR of the TCR CDR3. MiXCR, applied by TCRdb to the multiplex PCR reads, yields one record per CDR3 protein. The profile covers around 600,000 distinct CDR3 sequences, with 45% appearing a single time and about 7.2% taken by the ten largest. The CDR3 runs to 14 residues. The ends lost 3 bases at V and 8 bases at J; junction bases unmatched: 5. Germline V gene sequence: CDR1 SGHDN, CDR2 FVKESK.

This TCR was recovered from an adult man with Graves' disease, either hyperthyroidism or ophthalmopathy (not recorded which). Sequencing used peripheral blood or thyroid tissue (not recorded which). The rearrangement links TRBV14 to TRBJ1-2; 11 positions match TRBD1. The CDR3 loop is CASSQWGQGEGYTF. CDR3 nucleotides: TGTGCCAGCAGCCAGTGGGGACAGGGGGAAGGCTACACCTTC.